The next 30 T cell receptor beta chains were all read from a single sample in a study of blood T cell repertoires in COVID-19. The repertoire was sequenced with immunoSEQ multiplex PCR; TCRdb's copy has only in-frame clones and lacks some. The data show more than 300,000 clones, with more than 85% seen just once and less than 20% held by the top ten. The sequencing input was PBMCs or T cells enriched from blood (not recorded which). Receptors originate from a woman in her 30s who had recovered from COVID-19.

The chain combines TRBV6-4 with TRBJ2-3; 7 bases agree with TRBD2. CDR1 is MRHNA and CDR2 is SNTAGT in the germline V gene. This CDR3 comprises 15 residues. The V and J ends lost 2 bases and 2 bases, in that order; junction bases with no gene match: 4. DNA for the CDR3: TGTGCCAGCAGTGACCGAAGCGGGGCCACAGATACGCAGTATTTT. It translates to CASSDRSGATDTQYF.

The chain has TRBV19 and TRBJ1-2; 9 nucleotides line up with TRBD1. Germline loops: CDR1 LNHDA, CDR2 SQIVND (reference sequence). Losses at the gene ends were 5 bases for V and 6 bases for J; bases not matched to a gene: 4. CDR3 length equals 13 residues. The CDR3 spells CASSPRTGDGYTF. DNA of the CDR3: TGTGCCAGTAGTCCCAGGACAGGGGATGGCTACACCTTC.

The V gene is TRBV4-2, the J gene TRBJ1-1, with 12 positions matching TRBD1. Trimming at V came to 4 bases and at J to 3 bases, leaving 12 bases not matched to a gene. The CDR3 loop spans 18 amino acids. Germline V gene sequence: CDR1 LGHNA, CDR2 YNFKEQ. CDR3 protein: CASSRLGTGGGGDTEAFF. The CDR3 DNA sequence: TGTGCCAGCAGCCGGCTCGGGACAGGGGGCGGTGGGGACACTGAAGCTTTCTTT.

The J gene is TRBJ2-7, the V gene TRBV2; D is unresolved. The CDR3 sequence is 13 residues long. The ends were cut back, 3 bases at V and 2 bases at J, with 8 bases in the middle. The germline CDR1 and CDR2 sequences are SNHLY and FYNNEI. DNA of the CDR3: TGTGCCAGCAGTGAGGGCTCTACCTACGAGCAGTACTTC. Translated, it gives CASSEGSTYEQYF.

The V call is TRBV15, the J call TRBJ2-3, with 7 bases identical to TRBD1. CDR1 and CDR2 (germline): LNHNV, YYDKDF (reference sequence). J gave up 4 bases and V 3 bases, and 7 bases lay outside the gene matches. The CDR3 contains 15 residues. DNA for the CDR3: TGTGCCACCAGCAGGGCCAATAGGGGGCCAGATACGCAGTATTTT. Amino acids: CATSRANRGPDTQYF.

The V call is TRBV5-4, the J call TRBJ1-4, with a weak D call TRBD1 (6 bases). The ends were cut back, 4 bases at V and 8 bases at J, with 9 bases in the middle. Germline V gene sequence: CDR1 SGHNT, CDR2 YYREEE (reference sequence). CDR3 length: 12 residues. The CDR3 here is CASSQTGEKLFF. The CDR3, as DNA: TGTGCCAGCAGCCAAACAGGGGAAAAACTGTTTTTT.

V gene TRBV10-3 combines with J gene TRBJ2-3; D might be TRBD2 (6 bases). The CDR3 runs to 12 residues. Deletions cut 4 bases from V and 6 bases from J, with 8 bases between. Germline V gene data show CDR1 as ENHRY and CDR2 as SYGVKD. This CDR3 reads CAISGEADTQYF. DNA of the CDR3: TGTGCCATCAGTGGGGAGGCGGATACGCAGTATTTT.

The V gene is TRBV12-5, the J gene TRBJ1-2, with D tentatively TRBD1 (6 bases). Germline assignment: CDR1 LGHNT and CDR2 FRNRAP. There are 14 residues in the CDR3. Trimming shortened V by 6 bases and J by 8 bases, and 19 bases separated the two germline ends. The CDR3 loop reads CASGQTGLQGGYTF. The CDR3 nucleotides are TGTGCTAGTGGGCAGACAGGCCTACAGGGAGGCTACACCTTC.

The rearrangement joins TRBV4-1 to TRBJ2-2; D is perhaps TRBD2 (5 bases). Trimming cost V 2 bases and J 8 bases, with 12 bases left between them. Germline V gene sequence: CDR1 MGHRA, CDR2 YSYEKL. This CDR3 region has 14 residues. CDR3: CASSQHQEEGELFF. CDR3 DNA: TGCGCCAGCAGCCAACATCAGGAGGAAGGGGAGCTGTTTTTT.

This chain uses TRBV18 with TRBJ1-1; the D gene is possibly TRBD1 (5 bases). The CDR3 consists of 13 residues. Germline lookup yields CDR1 KGHSH and CDR2 LQKENI. Deletions cut 1 base from V and 11 bases from J, with 14 bases between. The CDR3, as DNA: TGTGCCAGCTCACCACTTGAAGGGGCCTCCGCTTTCTTT. Encoded protein: CASSPLEGASAFF.

As for this clone: Other DNA sequences in this specimen translate into the identical CDR3. This chain joins TRBV10-3 and TRBJ1-2; D is ambiguous. The V end lost 2 bases, the J end lost 0 bases, and 4 bases lay between the germline ends. The CDR3 runs 13 residues. Germline V gene sequence: CDR1 ENHRY, CDR2 SYGVKD. The CDR3 reads CAISEAANYGYTF. The CDR3 DNA sequence: TGTGCCATCAGTGAGGCGGCTAACTATGGCTACACCTTC.

This chain connects TRBV10-3 to TRBJ1-1; tentative D call: TRBD1 (6 bases). This CDR3 is built from 13 residues. Germline V CDR1 and CDR2: ENHRY, SYGVKD. The V end was cut by 5 bases, the J end by 3 bases, with 10 bases between. The CDR3 protein is CAISRQEDTEAFF. The CDR3 nucleotides are TGTGCCATCAGTCGACAGGAGGACACTGAAGCTTTCTTT.

The chain recombines TRBV11-2 with TRBJ1-2, with D possibly TRBD1 on 6 matching bases. Germline V gene lookup returns CDR1 SGHAT and CDR2 FQNNGV. The CDR3 sequence is 13 residues long. V gave up 5 bases and J gave up 4 bases, with 11 bases separating them. DNA of the CDR3: TGTGCCAGCAGCCTCGAACAGGGCTATGGCTACACCTTC. Its translation: CASSLEQGYGYTF.

This chain uses TRBV29-1 with TRBJ2-7, with D uncertain. Trimming stripped 7 bases from V and 1 base from J, with 11 bases between. The CDR3 is 12 amino acids. From germline, CDR1 is SQVTM and CDR2 ANQGSEA. The CDR3, as DNA: TGCAGCGCCTCCCCGGGTTCCTACGAGCAGTACTTC. It codes for CSASPGSYEQYF.

The rearrangement joins TRBV9 to TRBJ2-3; TRBD2 agrees at 10 bases. CDR3 length: 15 residues. CDR1 and CDR2 from the germline V gene are SGDLS and YYNGEE. V lost 9 bases and J lost 6; bases outside the gene matches: 13. In nucleotides, the CDR3 is TGTGCCAACCCACCTCTAGCGGGAGTACGGGATACGCAGTATTTT. It encodes CANPPLAGVRDTQYF.

The CDR3 region is CATSGQDSYEQYF. In nucleotides, the CDR3 is TGTGCCACCAGCGGACAGGACTCCTACGAGCAGTACTTC. This chain links TRBV15 with TRBJ2-7, with 7 bases identical to TRBD1. The germline gives CDR1 LNHNV, CDR2 YYDKDF (reference sequence). V shed 5 bases, J shed 0 bases, and the junction held 1 base outside the gene matches. The CDR3 runs to 13 residues. Using reference TRBV15 and TRBJ2-7 for the parts outside the CDR3, the full variable domain is DAMVIQNPRYQVTQFGKPVTLSCSQTLNHNVMYWYQQKSSQAPKLLFHYYDKDFNNEADTPDNFQSRRPNTSFCFLDIRSPGLGDTAMYLCATSGQDSYEQYFGPGTRLTVT.

This clone was seen just once. V is TRBV10-3 and J is TRBJ1-2, with a possible D match to TRBD1 (5 bases). CDR1 and CDR2 (germline): ENHRY, SYGVKD. This CDR3 has 13 residues. V lost 11 bases to trimming and J lost 4 bases, with 17 bases between them. The CDR3 bases are TGTGCCTCGCACCGTGGGGGAGGCTATGGCTACACCTTC. This gives the protein CASHRGGGYGYTF.

This CDR3 reads CASSEIQAGELFF. The CDR3 DNA sequence: TGTGCCAGCAGCGAAATACAGGCCGGGGAGCTGTTTTTT. This chain connects TRBV7-9 to TRBJ2-2; perhaps TRBD1 as D (5 bases). Germline assignment: CDR1 SEHNR and CDR2 FQNEAQ (reference sequence). The CDR3 is made up of 13 amino acids. Trimming removed 5 bases at V and 6 bases at J, with 10 bases between.

CDR3 bases: TGTGCCAGCAGTCAGGAATACTATGGCTACACCTTC. Translated, it gives CASSQEYYGYTF. The V gene is TRBV25-1, the J gene TRBJ1-2; D gene uncertain. Germline lookup yields CDR1 MGHDK and CDR2 SYGVNS. The CDR3 contains 12 residues. V shed 5 bases and J shed 3 bases, with 7 bases lying between them.

V is TRBV7-9 and J is TRBJ2-7; 10 nucleotides match TRBD1. CDR1 and CDR2 from the germline V gene are SEHNR and FQNEAQ (reference sequence). J lost 2 bases, V lost 3 bases, and 13 bases had no gene match. This CDR3 has 18 amino acids. CDR3 sequence reads: CASSFGQNLGQGAYEQYF. CDR3 coding DNA: TGTGCCAGCAGCTTTGGGCAAAACCTTGGACAGGGGGCCTACGAGCAGTACTTC.

The chain employs TRBV10-3 and TRBJ2-7, with D possibly matching TRBD2 (5 bases). The CDR3 consists of 14 residues. V was trimmed by 0 bases and J by 0 bases, leaving 6 bases between them. Germline-derived CDR1 and CDR2 are ENHRY and SYGVKD. The CDR3 is CAISESGSSYEQYF. CDR3 in DNA: TGTGCCATCAGTGAGTCTGGGAGCTCCTACGAGCAGTACTTC.

This clone was found once. CDR3 region: CASSSPGSGGYTF. CDR3 sequence (DNA): TGTGCCAGCAGCTCCCCGGGGTCGGGGGGCTACACCTTC. The genes are TRBV7-2 and TRBJ1-2; no firm D call. The CDR3 has 13 residues. V was cut by 4 bases and J by 8 bases, with 14 bases left in between. In germline, CDR1 is SGHTA, CDR2 FQGNSA.

The rearrangement links TRBV6-6 to TRBJ2-5; TRBD1 matches at 7 bases. CDR1 is MNHNY and CDR2 is SVGAGI in the germline V gene (reference sequence). The J segment lost 2 bases and the V segment lost 5 bases, leaving 5 bases of the junction unmatched. The CDR3 is 14 residues long. Here the CDR3 DNA reads TGTGCCAGCAGTCAGACAGGGATGCAAGAGACCCAGTACTTC. This gives the protein CASSQTGMQETQYF.

This clone has more than one count but fewer than ten. In DNA form, the CDR3 reads TGTGCCAGCAGCCCGGGACAAAGTCCGTATGGCTACACCTTC. This translates into CASSPGQSPYGYTF. V gene TRBV7-3 combines with J gene TRBJ1-2; the D gene is possibly TRBD1 (6 bases). Per the germline V gene, CDR1 is SGHTA and CDR2 is FQGTGA. Trimming left V 5 bases short and J 5 bases short, with 15 bases between. This CDR3 region has 14 residues.

The count of this clone is one. This sequence joins TRBV5-1 and TRBJ2-3, with TRBD1 as a possible D gene (6 bases). In germline, CDR1 is SGHRS, CDR2 YFSETQ. This CDR3 has 18 residues. V dropped 0 bases and J dropped 0 bases, with 17 bases sitting between them. The CDR3 loop reads CASSLDVDRLTSTDTQYF. In nucleotides, the CDR3 is TGCGCCAGCAGCTTGGATGTGGACAGATTAACTAGCACAGATACGCAGTATTTT.

This rearrangement joins TRBV19 to TRBJ2-6, with D unresolved. Trimming took 10 bases from V and 4 from J, leaving 5 bases between them. This CDR3 comprises 11 residues. In germline, CDR1 is LNHDA, CDR2 SQIVND (reference sequence). CDR3 sequence: CATLGANVLTF. The CDR3 nucleotides read TGTGCCACCCTGGGGGCCAACGTCCTGACTTTC.

The chain employs TRBV12-3 or TRBV12-4 and TRBJ1-2; TRBD1 agrees at 7 bases. This CDR3 comprises 13 residues. V lost 5 bases to trimming and J lost 8 bases; unmatched junction nucleotides: 8. The DNA of the CDR3 is TGTGCCAGCAGTGTACAGGGGAATCAGGGCTACACCTTC. Amino acids: CASSVQGNQGYTF.

V gene TRBV21-1 combines with J gene TRBJ2-7; TRBD1, the table's D call, lacks a check against the DNA. TRBV21-1 is reported as a pseudogene. The CDR3 consists of 11 residues. The CDR3 region is CASSPQGEQYF. The CDR3 coding sequence is TGTGCCAGCAGCCCCCAGGGGGAGCAGTACTTC.

This clone has only one observation. The chain is built from TRBV14 and TRBJ2-3; TRBD2 matches 8 bases. The V gene end was trimmed by 2 bases and the J gene end by 3 bases; junction bases not matched to a gene: 4. Germline CDR1 reads SGHDN; CDR2 reads FVKESK. This CDR3 comprises 15 residues. The CDR3 coding sequence is TGTGCCAGCAGCCAAACGGGAGGGCCAACAGATACGCAGTATTTT. This encodes CASSQTGGPTDTQYF.

V usage is TRBV7-8 and J usage is TRBJ1-5; 7 nucleotides align to TRBD1. V dropped 3 bases and J dropped 7; count of bases not matched to a gene: 12. Germline V CDR1 and CDR2: SGHVS, FQNEAQ. The CDR3 consists of 16 residues. CDR3 sequence reads: CASSFSRQGDQQPQHF. In DNA, the CDR3 is TGTGCCAGCAGCTTCAGTAGGCAGGGGGATCAACAGCCCCAGCATTTT.